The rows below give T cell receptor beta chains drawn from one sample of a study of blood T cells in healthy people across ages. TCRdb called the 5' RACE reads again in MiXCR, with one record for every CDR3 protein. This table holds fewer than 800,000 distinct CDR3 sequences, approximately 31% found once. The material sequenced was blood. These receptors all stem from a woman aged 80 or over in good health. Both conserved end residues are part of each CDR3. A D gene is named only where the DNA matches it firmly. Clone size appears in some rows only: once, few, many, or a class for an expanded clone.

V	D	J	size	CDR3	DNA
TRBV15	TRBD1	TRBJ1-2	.	CATSRDAAGGNYGYTF	TGTGCCACCAGCAGAGATGCGGCAGGGGGCAACTATGGCTACACCTTC
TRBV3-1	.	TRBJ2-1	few	CASSSTYEQFF	TGTGCCAGCTCAAGCACCTACGAGCAGTTCTTC
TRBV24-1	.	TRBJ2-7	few	CATSDLRGGAYEQYF	TGTGCCACCAGTGATTTGAGGGGCGGAGCCTACGAGCAGTACTTC
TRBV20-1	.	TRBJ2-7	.	CGAQGRGRGGEQYF	TGCGGTGCCCAGGGTCGGGGGAGAGGGGGCGAGCAGTACTTC
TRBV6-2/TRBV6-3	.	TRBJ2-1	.	CASSYVSSTRGGSFYNGQFF	TGTGCCAGCAGTTACGTATCGAGCACCAGGGGCGGGAGCTTCTACAATGGGCAGTTCTTC
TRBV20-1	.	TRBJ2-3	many	CSARRPVGTDTQYF	TGCAGTGCTAGGAGGCCCGTGGGCACAGATACGCAGTATTTT
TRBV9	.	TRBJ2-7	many	CASSVEEHLEQYF	TGTGCCAGCAGCGTAGAGGAACACCTGGAGCAGTACTTC
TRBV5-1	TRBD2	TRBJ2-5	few	CASSLGTSGARGETQYF	TGCGCCAGCAGCTTGGGGACTAGCGGGGCCCGAGGGGAGACCCAGTACTTC
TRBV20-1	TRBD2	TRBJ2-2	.	CSAREAGAGELFF	TGCAGTGCTAGAGAAGCGGGGGCCGGGGAGCTGTTTTTT
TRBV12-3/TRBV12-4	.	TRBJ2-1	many	CASTFAQSSLYNEQFF	TGTGCCAGCACCTTCGCACAAAGCAGCCTGTACAATGAGCAGTTCTTC
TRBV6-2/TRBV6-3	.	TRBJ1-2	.	CASRDSFNYGYTF	TGTGCCAGCAGGGATTCTTTTAACTATGGCTACACCTTC
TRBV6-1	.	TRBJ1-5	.	CASLQVSNQPQHF	TGTGCCAGCCTCCAAGTCAGTAATCAGCCCCAGCATTTT
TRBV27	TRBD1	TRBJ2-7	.	CTSSSTGGWSTSEQYF	TGCACCAGCAGTTCGACAGGGGGTTGGAGTACGAGCGAGCAGTACTTC
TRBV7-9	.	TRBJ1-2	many	CASSLSGQVYYGYTF	TGTGCCAGCAGCCTATCGGGACAAGTTTACTATGGCTACACCTTC
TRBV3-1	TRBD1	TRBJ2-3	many	CASSLDRPSTDTQYF	TGTGCCAGCAGCCTGGACAGGCCTAGCACAGATACGCAGTATTTT
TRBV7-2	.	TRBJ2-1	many	CASSQPQTNEQFF	TGTGCCAGCAGCCAGCCCCAAACCAATGAGCAGTTCTTC
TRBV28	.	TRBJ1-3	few	CASSEPRGNTIYF	TGTGCCAGCAGTGAACCCCGTGGAAACACCATATATTTT
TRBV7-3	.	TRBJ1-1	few	CASSFEENTEAFF	TGTGCCAGCAGCTTCGAAGAGAACACTGAAGCTTTCTTT
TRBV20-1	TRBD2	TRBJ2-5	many	CSARASGGAPQETQYF	TGCAGTGCTAGAGCTAGCGGGGGGGCCCCCCAAGAGACCCAGTACTTC
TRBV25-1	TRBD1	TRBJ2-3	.	CASRSRDRFTDTQYF	TGTGCCAGCCGGTCGAGGGACAGATTCACAGATACGCAGTATTTT
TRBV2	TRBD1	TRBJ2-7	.	CAGSRQGVSYEQYF	TGTGCCGGCAGTAGACAGGGGGTTAGCTACGAGCAGTACTTC
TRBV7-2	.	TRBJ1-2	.	CASSNPPPHNYGYTF	TGTGCCAGCAGCAACCCTCCCCCTCATAACTATGGCTACACCTTC
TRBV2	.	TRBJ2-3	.	CAIIPRDSSSTDTQYF	TGTGCCATCATTCCCAGGGATTCCTCTAGCACAGATACGCAGTATTTT
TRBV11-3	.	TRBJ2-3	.	CVSSLGIGGPDTQYF	TGTGTCAGCAGCTTAGGAATAGGGGGGCCAGATACGCAGTATTTT
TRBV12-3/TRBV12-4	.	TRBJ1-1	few	CASSLLHQGNTEAFF	TGTGCCAGCAGTTTATTGCACCAGGGGAACACTGAAGCTTTCTTT
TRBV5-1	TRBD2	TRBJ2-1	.	CASSTVGGNNEQFF	TGCGCCAGCAGCACGGTGGGGGGGAATAATGAGCAGTTCTTC
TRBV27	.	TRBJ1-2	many	CASSFTGKVGYTF	TGTGCCAGCAGTTTTACAGGGAAGGTCGGCTACACCTTC
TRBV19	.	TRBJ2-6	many	CASNSGLNSGANVLTF	TGTGCCAGTAACTCCGGTTTGAATTCTGGGGCCAACGTCCTGACTTTC
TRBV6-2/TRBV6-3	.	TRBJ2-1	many	CASSYGLEYNEQFF	TGTGCCAGCAGTTACGGACTCGAGTACAATGAGCAGTTCTTC
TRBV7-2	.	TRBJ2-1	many	CASSFTGPQFF	TGTGCCAGCAGCTTTACAGGGCCGCAGTTCTTC
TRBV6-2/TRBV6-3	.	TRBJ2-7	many	CATEKTGYEQYF	TGTGCCACCGAGAAAACGGGCTACGAGCAGTACTTC
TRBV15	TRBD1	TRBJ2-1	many	CATSSGQGDYNEQFF	TGTGCCACCAGCAGCGGACAGGGGGACTACAATGAGCAGTTCTTC
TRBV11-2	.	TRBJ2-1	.	CASARRTLTSVNEQFFGPGFF	.
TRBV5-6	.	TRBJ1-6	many	CASSLGHYNSPLHF	TGTGCCAGCAGCTTGGGACATTATAATTCACCCCTCCACTTT
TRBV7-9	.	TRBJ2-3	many	CASHEAGRSTDTQYF	TGTGCCAGCCATGAGGCGGGGCGTAGCACAGATACGCAGTATTTT
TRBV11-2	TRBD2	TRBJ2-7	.	CASSLSSGVSHEQYF	TGTGCCAGCAGCTTATCTAGCGGGGTTTCCCACGAGCAGTACTTC
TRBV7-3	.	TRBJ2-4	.	CASSLGGSVTPKNIQYF	TGTGCCAGCAGCTTAGGGGGTAGCGTGACTCCCAAAAACATTCAGTACTTC
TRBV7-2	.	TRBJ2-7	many	CASSLNPPGDKGYEQYF	TGTGCCAGCAGCTTAAATCCTCCCGGGGACAAGGGATACGAGCAGTACTTC
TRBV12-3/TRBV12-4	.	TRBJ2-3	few	CASSSPGTRKSTDTQYF	TGTGCCAGCAGCTCACCCGGGACCCGAAAGAGCACAGATACGCAGTATTTT
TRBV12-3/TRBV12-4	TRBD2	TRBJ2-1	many	CASSLAGGPRDEQFF	TGTGCCAGCAGCTTAGCGGGGGGGCCGAGAGATGAGCAGTTCTTC
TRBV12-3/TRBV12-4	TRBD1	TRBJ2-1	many	CATRKGQGSIRNEQFF	TGTGCCACCCGGAAGGGACAGGGAAGTATCAGAAATGAGCAGTTCTTC
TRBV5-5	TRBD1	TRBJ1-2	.	CASRLGQGNYGYTF	TGTGCCAGCAGGCTGGGACAGGGAAACTATGGCTACACCTTC
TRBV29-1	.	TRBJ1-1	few	CSVTGLTGNAEAFF	TGCAGCGTCACCGGGTTGACAGGTAACGCTGAAGCTTTCTTT
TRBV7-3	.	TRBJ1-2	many	CASSLTGAEGYTF	TGTGCCAGCAGCTTAACGGGGGCGGAGGGCTACACCTTC
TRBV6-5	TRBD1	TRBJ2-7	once	CASNEGQAYEQYF	TGTGCCAGCAATGAAGGACAGGCCTACGAGCAGTACTTC